Ten or more counts support the clone carrying this TCR beta chain. Its specificity is unknown. Trimming took off 6 bases at V and 0 bases at J, with 15 bases between the two ends. The CDR3 totals 16 residues. Germline V CDR1 and CDR2: ENHRY, SYGVKD. One entry per CDR3 protein results from TCRdb running MiXCR on the RT-PCR reads. The profile shows about 500,000 distinct CDR3 sequences, 13% of them singletons. The sample originates from a study of response to subunit inactivated influenza vaccine. Study outcomes and limitations: The authors suggested that every seasonal influenza vaccination recruits few new T cells.

This TCR was sampled from a man between 45 and 60 years old who received an inactivated influenza vaccine. The sample was PBMCs from blood, taken roughly 46 days after vaccination. The chain carries TRBV10-3 and TRBJ2-1; possible D gene TRBD2, 6 bases. CDR3 amino acids: CAISRLGRSSYNEQFF. In DNA, the CDR3 is TGTGCCATCAGCAGACTAGGCCGGAGCTCCTACAATGAGCAGTTCTTC.